The entry that follows covers one T cell receptor (beta chain) sequence. Its antigen remains unknown. This record belongs to a study of cytomegalovirus exposure and HLA in healthy donors. Overall study findings and caveats: Most likely, a cluster of highly shared sequence variants arose as a sequencing artifact. Presence/absence analyses supposed approximately even sequencing depth among donors. Altogether, some 160 TCR beta chains were recorded as cytomegalovirus-associated.

Primers for the PCR totalled 60 Vbeta and 13 Jbeta. In the original analysis: Unique TCR beta chains numbered approximately 76 million in a later analysis, with around 10 million shared. Profiled with immunoSEQ multiplex PCR; TCRdb holds only in-frame clones, not every one. For V, J and clone size, that table is used; D and trimming come from the DNA. Of approximately 220,000 clones in the sample, 60% to 80% were seen once. Germline CDR1 is MNHEY and CDR2 is SMNVEV (reference sequence). The CDR3 length is 18 residues. Trimming cost V 2 bases and J 1 base; bases outside gene matches: 9. Sequences were obtained from PBMCs. This TCR was recovered from a male donor in good health and CMV-seronegative. The chain combines TRBV27 with TRBJ2-3; 10 nucleotides match TRBD2. The CDR3 bases are TGTGCCAGCAGTTTACGGGGCGTTGGGACTAGCGGCACAGATACGCAGTATTTT. Translation: CASSLRGVGTSGTDTQYF.